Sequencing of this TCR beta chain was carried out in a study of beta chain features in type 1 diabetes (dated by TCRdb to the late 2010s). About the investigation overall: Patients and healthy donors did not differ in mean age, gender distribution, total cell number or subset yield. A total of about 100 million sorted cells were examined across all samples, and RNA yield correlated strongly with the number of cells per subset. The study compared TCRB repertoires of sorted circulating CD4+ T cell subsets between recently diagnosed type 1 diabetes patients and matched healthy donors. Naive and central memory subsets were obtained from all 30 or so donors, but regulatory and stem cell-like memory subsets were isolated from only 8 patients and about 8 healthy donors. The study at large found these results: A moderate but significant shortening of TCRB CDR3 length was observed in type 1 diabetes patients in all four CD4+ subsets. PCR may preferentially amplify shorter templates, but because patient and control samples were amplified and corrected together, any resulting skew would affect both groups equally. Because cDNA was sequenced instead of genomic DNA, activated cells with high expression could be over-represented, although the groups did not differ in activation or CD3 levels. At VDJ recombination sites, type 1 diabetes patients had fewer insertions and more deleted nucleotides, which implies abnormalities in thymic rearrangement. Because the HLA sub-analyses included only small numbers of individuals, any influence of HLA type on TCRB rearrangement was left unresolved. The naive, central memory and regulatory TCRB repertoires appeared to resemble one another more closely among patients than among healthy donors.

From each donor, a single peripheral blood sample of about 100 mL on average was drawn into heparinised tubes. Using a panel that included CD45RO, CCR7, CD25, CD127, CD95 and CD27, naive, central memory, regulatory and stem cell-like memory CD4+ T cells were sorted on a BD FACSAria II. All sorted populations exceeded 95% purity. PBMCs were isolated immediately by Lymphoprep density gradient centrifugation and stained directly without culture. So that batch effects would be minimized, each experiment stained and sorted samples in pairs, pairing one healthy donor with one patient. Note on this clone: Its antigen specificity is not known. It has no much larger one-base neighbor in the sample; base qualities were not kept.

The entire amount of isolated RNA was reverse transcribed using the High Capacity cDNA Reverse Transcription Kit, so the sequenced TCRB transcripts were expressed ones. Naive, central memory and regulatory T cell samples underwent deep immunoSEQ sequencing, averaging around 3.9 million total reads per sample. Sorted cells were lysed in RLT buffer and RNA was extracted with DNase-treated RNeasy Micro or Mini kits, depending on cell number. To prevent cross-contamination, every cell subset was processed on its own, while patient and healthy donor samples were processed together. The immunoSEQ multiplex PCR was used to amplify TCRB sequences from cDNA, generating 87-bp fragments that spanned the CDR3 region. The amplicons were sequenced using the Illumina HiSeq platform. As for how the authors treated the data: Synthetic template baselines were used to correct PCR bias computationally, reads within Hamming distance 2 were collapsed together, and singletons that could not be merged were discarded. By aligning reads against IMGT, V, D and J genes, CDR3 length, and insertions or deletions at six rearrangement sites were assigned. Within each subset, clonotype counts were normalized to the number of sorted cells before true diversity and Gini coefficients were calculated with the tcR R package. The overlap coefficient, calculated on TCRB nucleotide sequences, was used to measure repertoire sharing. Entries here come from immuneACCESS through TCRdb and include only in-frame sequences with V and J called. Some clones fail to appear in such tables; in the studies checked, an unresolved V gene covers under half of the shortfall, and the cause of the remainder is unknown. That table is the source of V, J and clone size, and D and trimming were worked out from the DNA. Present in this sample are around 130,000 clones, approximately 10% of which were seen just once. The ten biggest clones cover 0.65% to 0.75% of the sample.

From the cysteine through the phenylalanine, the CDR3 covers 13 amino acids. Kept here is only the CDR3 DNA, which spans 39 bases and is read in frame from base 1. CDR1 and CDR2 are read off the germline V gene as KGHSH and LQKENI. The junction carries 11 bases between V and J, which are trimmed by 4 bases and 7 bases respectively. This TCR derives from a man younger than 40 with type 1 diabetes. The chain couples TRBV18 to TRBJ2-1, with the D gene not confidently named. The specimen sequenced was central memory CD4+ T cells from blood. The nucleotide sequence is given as TGTGCCAGCTCACAACTAACGGGTAATGAGCAGTTCTTC. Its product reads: CASSQLTGNEQFF.